Below are 4 T cell receptor beta chains sequenced from a single sample in a study of cytomegalovirus exposure and HLA in healthy donors. With 60 Vbeta and 13 Jbeta primers, the PCR was carried out. Assay used: immunoSEQ multiplex PCR; TCRdb lists only in-frame clones, some missing. The sample carries some 190,000 clones, around 85% recorded once. The sequenced sample was PBMCs. These receptors came from a boy aged 2 to 10 in good health and CMV-seronegative.

The chain has TRBV11-2 and TRBJ2-7; D is undetermined. This CDR3 has 14 residues. Trimming removed 4 bases from V and 3 bases from J, with 13 bases in between. Germline values: CDR1 SGHAT, CDR2 FQNNGV. The CDR3 spells CASSSAPADYEQYV. CDR3 DNA: TGTGCCAGCAGCTCTGCGCCGGCAGACTACGAGCAGTACGTC.

The V call is TRBV6-4, the J call TRBJ1-1, with D uncertain. The ends were cut back, 3 bases at V and 1 base at J, with 6 bases in the middle. Looked up from germline, CDR1 is MRHNA and CDR2 is SNTAGT. CDR3 length: 13 residues. The DNA of the CDR3 is TGTGCCAGCAGTGAACAGAAGAACACTGAAGCTTTCTTT. Its translation: CASSEQKNTEAFF.

This chain joins TRBV28 and TRBJ1-2, with TRBD1 identical over 7 bases. With V trimmed by 4 bases and J by 7 bases, 15 bases remained unmatched. The length of the CDR3 is 16 residues. Germline values: CDR1 MDHEN, CDR2 SYDVKM. The CDR3 here is CASSSRKASQGGGYTF. DNA for the CDR3: TGTGCCAGCAGTTCAAGAAAGGCGAGTCAGGGGGGTGGCTACACCTTC.

The chain employs TRBV28 and TRBJ1-6; 7 bases line up with TRBD1. CDR1 and CDR2 (germline): MDHEN, SYDVKM. Trimming removed 8 bases from V and 9 bases from J; junction bases left unmatched: 10. This CDR3 contains 14 residues. The CDR3 is CASAQAGGGSPLHF. Written as DNA, the CDR3 is TGTGCCAGCGCCCAAGCAGGGGGAGGTTCACCCCTCCACTTT.